The subject of this entry is one T cell receptor (beta chain). Its antigen is not identified. MiXCR, applied by TCRdb to the RT-PCR reads, yields one record per CDR3 protein. The sample lists about 300,000 distinct CDR3 sequences; 21% were seen once. The sample originates from a study of response to subunit inactivated influenza vaccine. Study-level findings and limits: Each seasonal flu vaccination may recruit only limited new T cells, authors suggested.

The germline V gene encodes CDR1 DFQATT and CDR2 SNEGSKA (reference sequence). V trimming: 0 bases; J trimming: 7 bases; junction bases outside the gene matches: 10. This CDR3 is 15 amino acids long. The sequence was obtained from a man aged 45 to 75 who received an inactivated influenza vaccine. Sample: PBMCs from blood, taken less than 22 months after vaccination. The rearrangement links TRBV20-1 to TRBJ2-3; TRBD2 aligns across 7 bases. CDR3 DNA sequence: TGCAGTGCTAGAGATTGGCGGGAGAATTCATATACGCAGTATTTT. Translated: CSARDWRENSYTQYF.